These 28 T cell receptor beta chains share one sample of origin, sequenced in a study of regulatory T cells in long-lasting Graves disease (dated by TCRdb to about 2021). The time point tag for this specimen amounts to: persistent/refractory GD, antithyroid drugs over 5 years with positive TRAb. RNA was extracted from PBMCs in TRIzol for both TCR sequencing and RNA sequencing. Libraries were constructed by multiplex PCR. Instrument used: Illumina HiSeq 4000. iRepertoire HTBI primers and Arm-PCR amplification of CDR3 regions were used to construct TCR beta libraries. The public reads were run again by TCRdb, first through fastp at Q25 and then through MiXCR, and only productive beta chains were kept. Identical CDR3 protein sequences are pooled into one entry, listed with their most common genes and DNA. The sample data list a few hundred thousand distinct CDR3 sequences, and about 20% of these were observed just once. Around 24% of the sample is in the top ten clones.

Sample: peripheral blood mononuclear cells (PBMCs), taken when the disease was refractory, from a patient treated with antithyroid drugs. The receptors were sampled from a female donor with Graves disease.

The chain recombines TRBV7-9 with TRBJ2-7; tentatively, D is TRBD1 (5 bases). The CDR3 covers 13 residues. Germline V lookup: CDR1 SEHNR, CDR2 FQNEAQ (reference sequence). V was trimmed by 1 base and J by 5 bases, leaving 9 bases between them. DNA for the CDR3: TGTGCCAGCAGCTTAGAACGCAGGGACGAGCAGTACTTC. It encodes CASSLERRDEQYF.

This chain joins TRBV20-1 and TRBJ2-1, with 11 bases that match TRBD2. The CDR3 runs 17 residues. CDR1 is DFQATT, CDR2 SNEGSKA, per germline (reference sequence). Trimming took 6 bases from V and 8 from J; bases not matched to a gene: 18. CDR3 coding DNA: TGCAGTGCCCCAATACAACGAGTACTAGCGGGAGTCCATGAGCAGTTCTTC. This translates into CSAPIQRVLAGVHEQFF.

The J gene is TRBJ2-5, the V gene TRBV5-1; 9 bases are a match to TRBD1. CDR3 length: 16 amino acids. CDR1 is SGHRS, CDR2 YFSETQ, per germline. Trimming cost V 4 bases and J 4 bases; bases outside gene matches: 11. CDR3 sequence (DNA): TGCGCCAGCAGCGGGATCTCCGAGACAGGGGGAGAGACCCAGTACTTC. It yields the protein CASSGISETGGETQYF.

V is TRBV14 and J is TRBJ2-4; 9 nucleotides agree with TRBD1. The length of the CDR3 is 17 residues. With V trimmed by 3 bases and J by 0 bases, 6 bases remained unmatched. Germline-derived CDR1 and CDR2 are SGHDN and FVKESK. CDR3 coding DNA: TGTGCCAGCAGCCACCTTGGACAGGGGTTAGCCAAAAACATTCAGTACTTC. Amino acid sequence: CASSHLGQGLAKNIQYF.

This clonotype has a count of ten or more. The chain links TRBV27 to TRBJ2-2, with D possibly TRBD2 on 6 matching bases. The germline V gene encodes CDR1 MNHEY and CDR2 SMNVEV (reference sequence). V was cut by 5 bases and J by 7 bases, with 17 bases left in between. The CDR3 is 15 residues long. The CDR3 region is CASSTWREVHGELFF. CDR3 bases: TGTGCCAGCAGTACCTGGAGGGAGGTTCACGGGGAGCTGTTTTTT.

This clonotype has ten or more counts. The chain combines TRBV12-3 or TRBV12-4 with TRBJ1-5; the D gene is possibly TRBD1 (5 bases). Trimming left V 3 bases short and J 10 bases short, with 16 bases between. This CDR3 comprises 14 residues. CDR3 protein: CASSFLGENTPQHF. In DNA, the CDR3 is TGTGCCAGCAGTTTTCTGGGGGAAAACACCCCCCAGCATTTT.

The rearrangement links TRBV5-6 to TRBJ2-7; D remains ambiguous. From germline, CDR1 is SGHDT and CDR2 YYEEEE. The CDR3 length is 14 residues. The V end lost 4 bases, the J end lost 7 bases, and 18 bases lay between the germline ends. This CDR3 reads CASSRSGGPREQYF. DNA for the CDR3: TGTGCCAGCAGCCGATCGGGCGGACCTCGAGAGCAGTACTTC.

This clonotype was recorded at least ten times. The chain joins TRBV11-2 to TRBJ1-1, with D tentatively TRBD1 (6 bases). The CDR3 is 15 residues long. Germline lookup yields CDR1 SGHAT and CDR2 FQNNGV. The ends were cut back, 6 bases at V and 3 bases at J, with 17 bases in the middle. The CDR3 protein is CASRRISGDDTEAFF. The CDR3 DNA reads as TGTGCCAGCAGGCGGATCTCAGGGGACGACACTGAAGCTTTCTTT.

The V call is TRBV6-1, the J call TRBJ2-7; 10 bases fit TRBD1. Per germline, CDR1 MNHNS and CDR2 SASEGT. This CDR3 contains 12 residues. Losses at the gene ends were 7 bases for V and 11 bases for J; bases not matched to a gene: 8. The CDR3: CASNLTGGSEYF. CDR3 bases: TGTGCCAGCAACCTGACAGGGGGCTCGGAGTACTTC.

The rearrangement joins TRBV7-3 to TRBJ1-6; D is uncertain. V was clipped by 0 bases and J by 8 bases, with 5 bases between them. CDR3 length equals 13 residues. The germline V gene has CDR1 SGHTA and CDR2 FQGTGA. As DNA, the CDR3 is TGTGCCAGCAGCTTAACAGTCCATTCACCCCTCCACTTT. Translating it yields CASSLTVHSPLHF.

V usage is TRBV3-1 and J usage is TRBJ1-4; 9 bases align to TRBD1. CDR1 is LGHDT, CDR2 YNNKEL, per germline (reference sequence). V shed 3 bases, J shed 10 bases, and the junction held 6 bases outside the gene matches. The CDR3 is made up of 14 amino acids. CDR3: CASSQHLGQGKLFF. The CDR3 DNA reads as TGTGCCAGCAGCCAGCACCTGGGACAGGGAAAACTGTTTTTT.

This clonotype was counted a few times. V is TRBV7-2 and J is TRBJ2-3; D remains ambiguous. The CDR3 has 15 residues. The V gene lost 1 base and the J gene lost 0 bases, with 8 bases spanning the gap. Germline CDR1 SGHTA, CDR2 FQGNSA. The CDR3 protein is CASSLEFASTDTQYF. DNA for the CDR3: TGTGCCAGCAGCTTAGAGTTCGCGAGCACAGATACGCAGTATTTT. Variable domain in full (rest from reference TRBV7-2 and TRBJ2-3): GAGVSQSPSNKVTEKGKDVELRCDPISGHTALYWYRQSLGQGLEFLIYFQGNSAPDKSGLPSDRFSAERTGGSVSTLTIQRTQQEDSAVYLCASSLEFASTDTQYFGPGTRLTVL.

This clonotype was recorded many times. This chain joins TRBV12-3 or TRBV12-4 and TRBJ2-7; 9 bases map to TRBD2. V lost 7 bases to trimming and J lost 4 bases; unmatched junction nucleotides: 8. This CDR3 comprises 14 residues. The CDR3 bases are TGTGCCAGCACCCCCGGACTAGCGTTTTACGAGCAGTACTTC. Amino acids: CASTPGLAFYEQYF.

This clonotype has a count of ten or more. The chain combines TRBV6-1 with TRBJ1-2; TRBD1 matches 10 bases. V was pared by 6 bases and J by 8 bases, with 12 bases of the junction left unmatched. Looked up from germline, CDR1 is MNHNS and CDR2 is SASEGT. The CDR3 consists of 15 residues. DNA for the CDR3: TGTGCCAGCAGCCCCTGGTGGGGACAGGGGTACGGCTACACCTTC. Translating gives CASSPWWGQGYGYTF.

This chain joins TRBV5-4 and TRBJ1-4; no reliable D call. Trimming left V 0 bases short and J 7 bases short, with 7 bases between. The germline V gene encodes CDR1 SGHNT and CDR2 YYREEE (reference sequence). This CDR3 is built from 13 residues. The CDR3 nucleotides read TGTGCCAGCAGCTTGGTGGTGGGTGAAAAACTGTTTTTT. The encoded protein is CASSLVVGEKLFF.

This clonotype was observed a handful of times. This chain connects TRBV20-1 to TRBJ2-1, with 8 bases lining up with TRBD1. CDR3 length equals 16 residues. V lost 3 bases and J lost 8; bases outside the gene matches: 15. Germline CDR1 is DFQATT and CDR2 is SNEGSKA (reference sequence). CDR3 loop: CSASPAATGGGHEQFF. DNA for the CDR3: TGCAGTGCTAGCCCCGCTGCCACAGGGGGAGGTCATGAGCAGTTCTTC.

The chain uses TRBV19 and TRBJ1-4; 7 bases match TRBD1. CDR1 and CDR2 from the germline V gene are LNHDA and SQIVND (reference sequence). The trim removed 4 bases at V and 4 bases at J, leaving 6 bases unmatched. The CDR3 runs to 15 residues. CDR3 sequence (DNA): TGTGCCAGTAGTACGACCGGGACAGTTAATGAAAAACTGTTTTTT. It is translated as CASSTTGTVNEKLFF.

This clonotype was detected only a few times. The gene calls are TRBV5-1 and TRBJ2-7, with 10 nucleotides matching TRBD1. The V gene end was trimmed by 4 bases and the J gene end by 1 base; junction bases not matched to a gene: 8. Germline V lookup: CDR1 SGHRS, CDR2 YFSETQ. The length of the CDR3 is 16 residues. Written as DNA, the CDR3 is TGCGCCAGCAGCCCGCCGGGACAGGGGAAGTCCTACGAGCAGTACTTC. Amino acid sequence: CASSPPGQGKSYEQYF. Based on the CDR3 plus reference TRBV5-1 and TRBJ2-7, the full variable domain is KAGVTQTPRYLIKTRGQQVTLSCSPISGHRSVSWYQQTPGQGLQFLFEYFSETQRNKGNFPGRFSGRQFSNSRSEMNVSTLELGDSALYLCASSPPGQGKSYEQYFGPGTRLTVT.

The V and J genes are TRBV27 and TRBJ1-1; 7 bases are a match to TRBD1. CDR1 is MNHEY, CDR2 SMNVEV, per germline (reference sequence). The J segment lost 3 bases and the V segment lost 5 bases, leaving 6 bases of the junction unmatched. This CDR3 region has 14 residues. CDR3 DNA sequence: TGTGCCAGCAGTCGACAGGGAAGGTACACTGAAGCTTTCTTT. This gives the protein CASSRQGRYTEAFF.

With respect to this clonotype: The junction departs from germline at one end; a sequencing error may be responsible. The chain recombines TRBV4-2 with TRBJ2-2; TRBD2 aligns across 11 bases. Germline V gene lookup returns CDR1 LGHNA and CDR2 YNFKEQ. The CDR3 loop spans 20 amino acids. The CDR3 region has the DNA TGTGCCAGCAGCCAAGATTGGCGGCCTAGCGGGAGGCTTAACACCGGGGAGCTGTTTTTC. Translating it yields CASSQDWRPSGRLNTGELFF.

This clonotype was picked up many times. This chain links TRBV5-1 with TRBJ1-2; a possible D gene is TRBD1 (5 bases). CDR3 size: 13 residues. The germline gives CDR1 SGHRS, CDR2 YFSETQ. Trimming stripped 4 bases from V and 4 bases from J, with 11 bases between. The DNA for the CDR3 is TGCGCCAGCAGCCCCGGACACTCCTATGGCTACACCTTC. It translates to CASSPGHSYGYTF.

Only a few counts were recorded for this clonotype. The chain links TRBV14 to TRBJ2-7; the D gene could be TRBD1 or TRBD2 (6 bases each). V lost 4 bases to trimming and J lost 4 bases, with 14 bases between them. The CDR3 is 14 residues long. Germline CDR1 SGHDN, CDR2 FVKESK. The CDR3 nucleotides are TGTGCCAGCAGCCGGGGGGCGGGATTGTACGAGCAGTACTTC. As protein: CASSRGAGLYEQYF.

The chain has TRBV27 and TRBJ2-4; possibly TRBD2 for D (6 bases). The V end lost 4 bases, the J end lost 8 bases, and 9 bases lay between the germline ends. CDR3 length: 12 amino acids. CDR1 MNHEY and CDR2 SMNVEV come from the germline V gene (reference sequence). Written as DNA, the CDR3 is TGTGCCAGCAGTTCCCGCGGGGACATTCAGTACTTC. It is translated as CASSSRGDIQYF.

This clonotype was detected many times. The chain is built from TRBV11-1 and TRBJ2-2; D tentatively reads TRBD1 or TRBD2 (5 bases each). The CDR3 sequence is 14 residues long. The V end was cut by 5 bases, the J end by 2 bases, with 9 bases between. The germline V gene has CDR1 SGHAT and CDR2 FQDESV (reference sequence). The DNA for the CDR3 is TGTGCCAGCAGCAGGGGACGCAACACCGGGGAGCTGTTTTTT. It translates to CASSRGRNTGELFF.

This clonotype was picked up a small number of times. The rearrangement links TRBV12-3 or TRBV12-4 to TRBJ1-5; D remains ambiguous. Trimming pared 8 bases from V and 2 bases from J, leaving 13 bases between. The CDR3 is made up of 14 amino acids. The CDR3 sequence is CASGPEGGNQPQHF. The CDR3, as DNA: TGTGCCAGCGGCCCGGAGGGAGGCAATCAGCCCCAGCATTTT.

V and J are TRBV5-1 and TRBJ2-2; 13 nucleotides agree with TRBD2. The J segment lost 12 bases and the V segment lost 1 base, leaving 21 bases of the junction unmatched. The CDR3 is made up of 20 amino acids. Per germline, CDR1 SGHRS and CDR2 YFSETQ. The CDR3 here is CASSLLLPGTSGTPGQQLFF. In nucleotides, the CDR3 is TGCGCCAGCAGCTTGTTGTTGCCCGGGACTAGCGGGACACCCGGGCAGCAGCTGTTTTTT.

The gene calls are TRBV9 and TRBJ2-7; the D is unclear. V shed 4 bases and J shed 4 bases, with 15 bases lying between them. The CDR3 covers 14 residues. CDR1 and CDR2 from the germline V gene are SGDLS and YYNGEE. CDR3: CASSRGFPGYEQYF. The CDR3 bases are TGTGCCAGCAGCCGTGGATTCCCCGGGTACGAGCAGTACTTC. The complete variable domain, with remaining parts taken from reference TRBV9 and TRBJ2-7, reads DSGVTQTPKHLITATGQRVTLRCSPRSGDLSVYWYQQSLDQGLQFLIQYYNGEERAKGNILERFSAQQFPDLHSELNLSSLELGDSALYFCASSRGFPGYEQYFGPGTRLTVT.

The table lists this clonotype with a few counts. The gene calls are TRBV4-2 and TRBJ2-5, with 11 nucleotides matching TRBD1. Germline V lookup: CDR1 LGHNA, CDR2 YNFKEQ. With 0 bases clipped from V and 2 bases from J, the junction kept 8 bases outside the gene matches. The CDR3 is made up of 18 amino acids. CDR3 sequence: CASSQDMGTGGFQETQYF. Here the CDR3 DNA reads TGTGCCAGCAGCCAAGATATGGGGACAGGGGGGTTTCAAGAGACCCAGTACTTC.